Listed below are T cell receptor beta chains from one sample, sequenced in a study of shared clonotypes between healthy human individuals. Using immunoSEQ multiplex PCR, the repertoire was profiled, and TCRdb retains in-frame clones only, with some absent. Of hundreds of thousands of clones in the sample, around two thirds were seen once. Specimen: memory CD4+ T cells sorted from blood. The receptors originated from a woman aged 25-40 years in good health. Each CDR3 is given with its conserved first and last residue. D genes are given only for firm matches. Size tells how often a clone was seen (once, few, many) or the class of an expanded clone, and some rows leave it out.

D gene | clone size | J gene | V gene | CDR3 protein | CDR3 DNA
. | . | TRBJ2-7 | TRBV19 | CASKTGGPSSYEQYF | TGTGCCAGTAAGACGGGGGGCCCGTCATCATACGAGCAGTACTTC
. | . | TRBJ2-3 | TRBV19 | CASSPLGLVTDTQYF | TGTGCCAGTAGTCCCCTAGGATTGGTCACAGATACGCAGTATTTT
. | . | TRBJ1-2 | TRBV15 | CATSRQEGFGYGYTF | TGTGCCACCAGCAGACAGGAGGGGTTTGGCTATGGCTACACCTTC
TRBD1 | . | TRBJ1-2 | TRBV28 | CASSINRGNRYTF | TGTGCCAGCAGTATAAACAGGGGAAATCGCTACACCTTC
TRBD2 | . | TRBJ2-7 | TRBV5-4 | CASSKGLAYEQYF | TGTGCCAGCAGCAAGGGACTAGCTTACGAGCAGTACTTC
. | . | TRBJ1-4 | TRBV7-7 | CASSSAPPTTNEKLFF | TGTGCCAGCAGCTCGGCCCCCCCGACAACTAATGAAAAACTGTTTTTT
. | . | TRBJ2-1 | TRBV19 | CASNPTSGNEQFF | TGTGCCAGTAACCCCACCAGTGGCAATGAGCAGTTCTTC
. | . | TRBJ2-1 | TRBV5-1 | CASIPMEYNEQFF | TGCGCCAGCATCCCGATGGAGTACAATGAGCAGTTCTTC
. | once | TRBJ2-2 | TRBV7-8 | CASSRRTGPGTGELFF | TGTGCCAGCAGCCGCAGGACGGGACCGGGCACCGGGGAGCTGTTTTTT
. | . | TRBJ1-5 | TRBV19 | CASSQGQKHQPQHF | TGTGCCAGTAGTCAGGGGCAGAAACATCAGCCCCAGCATTTT
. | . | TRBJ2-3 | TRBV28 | CASSELRVSDTQYF | TGTGCCAGCAGCGAATTAAGAGTTTCTGATACGCAGTATTTT
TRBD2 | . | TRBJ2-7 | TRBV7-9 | CASSLTSGGGTYEQYF | TGTGCCAGCAGCTTAACGTCGGGGGGAGGGACCTACGAGCAGTACTTC
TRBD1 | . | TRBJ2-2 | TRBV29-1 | CSVRGGQGLEELFF | TGCAGCGTGAGGGGGGGACAGGGGTTAGAGGAGCTGTTTTTT